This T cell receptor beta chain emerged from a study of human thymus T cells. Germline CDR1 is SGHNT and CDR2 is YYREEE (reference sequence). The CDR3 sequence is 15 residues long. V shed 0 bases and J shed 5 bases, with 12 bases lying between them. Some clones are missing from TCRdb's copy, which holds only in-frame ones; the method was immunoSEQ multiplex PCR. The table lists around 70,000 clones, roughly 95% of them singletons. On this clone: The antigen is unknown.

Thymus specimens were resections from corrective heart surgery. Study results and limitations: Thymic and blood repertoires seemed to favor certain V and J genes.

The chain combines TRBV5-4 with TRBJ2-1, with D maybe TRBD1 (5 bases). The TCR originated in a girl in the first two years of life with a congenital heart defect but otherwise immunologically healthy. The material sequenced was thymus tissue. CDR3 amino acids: CASSLDPWGNNEQFF. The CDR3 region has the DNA TGTGCCAGCAGCTTGGACCCCTGGGGCAACAATGAGCAGTTCTTC.